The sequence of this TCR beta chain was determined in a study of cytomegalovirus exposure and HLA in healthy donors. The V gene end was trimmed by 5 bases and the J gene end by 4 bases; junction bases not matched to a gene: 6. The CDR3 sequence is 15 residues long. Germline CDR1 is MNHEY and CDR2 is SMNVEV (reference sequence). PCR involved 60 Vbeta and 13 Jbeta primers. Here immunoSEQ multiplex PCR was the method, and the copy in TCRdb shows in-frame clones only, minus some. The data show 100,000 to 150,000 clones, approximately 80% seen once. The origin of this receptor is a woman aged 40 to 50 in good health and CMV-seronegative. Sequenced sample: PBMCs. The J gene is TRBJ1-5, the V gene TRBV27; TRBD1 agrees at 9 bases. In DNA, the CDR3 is TGTGCCAGCAGTCCGCAGACAGGGGGGAATCAGCCCCAGCATTTT. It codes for CASSPQTGGNQPQHF.